Listed here are 13 T cell receptor beta chains from one sample, sequenced in a study of shared clonotypes between healthy human individuals. The repertoire was sequenced with immunoSEQ multiplex PCR; TCRdb's copy has only in-frame clones and lacks some. Here the sample spans some 650,000 clones, approximately 97% being singletons. Sequenced input: naive CD4+ T cells sorted from blood. Subset given: CD45RA+ positively selected. These receptors were obtained from a woman in her thirties in good health.

The chain links TRBV28 to TRBJ1-2, with D possibly TRBD1 on 6 matching bases. The germline V gene has CDR1 MDHEN and CDR2 SYDVKM. The CDR3 totals 14 residues. Trimming pared 3 bases from V and 2 bases from J, leaving 10 bases between. The CDR3 bases are TGTGCCAGCAGTTTTGGGGGGCTAAACTATGGCTACACCTTC. Its translation: CASSFGGLNYGYTF.

This chain connects TRBV28 to TRBJ1-5; TRBD1 is a possible D gene (6 bases). Trimming cost V 2 bases and J 6 bases, with 17 bases left between them. In germline, CDR1 is MDHEN, CDR2 SYDVKM. This CDR3 spans 16 amino acids. CDR3 DNA sequence: TGTGCCAGCAGTTTAGTTACGGGGGCAGTACGTCAGCCCCAGCATTTT. Translation gives CASSLVTGAVRQPQHF. Full variable domain (rest looked up from reference TRBV28 and TRBJ1-5): DVKVTQSSRYLVKRTGEKVFLECVQDMDHENMFWYRQDPGLGLRLIYFSYDVKMKEKGDIPEGYSVSREKKERFSLILESASTNQTSMYLCASSLVTGAVRQPQHFGDGTRLSIL.

The chain links TRBV18 to TRBJ1-2; TRBD1 matches at 7 bases. J was trimmed by 8 bases and V by 2 bases; bases with no gene match: 5. The germline CDR1 and CDR2 sequences are KGHSH and LQKENI. The CDR3 extends over 13 amino acids. CDR3 nucleotides: TGTGCCAGCTCACCAAAGGGGGCTGAAGGCTACACCTTC. Encoded protein: CASSPKGAEGYTF.

The chain has TRBV6-1 and TRBJ2-7, with TRBD2 matching 13 bases. V lost 8 bases, J lost 2 bases, and 6 bases stayed unmatched. The CDR3 runs 15 residues. Germline assignment: CDR1 MNHNS and CDR2 SASEGT. In DNA form, the CDR3 reads TGTGCCAGCGGGGCCGGGACTAGCGGGACCTACGAGCAGTACTTC. Protein: CASGAGTSGTYEQYF.

This clone was observed once. The CDR3 DNA reads TGTGCCAGCTCACCTTCTGGGCTACAAGGGGGTGAGCAGTTCTTC. Protein sequence: CASSPSGLQGGEQFF. The chain is built from TRBV18 and TRBJ2-1; D possibly corresponds to TRBD1 (6 bases). The V gene's germline CDR1 is KGHSH and CDR2 LQKENI. CDR3 length: 15 residues. V was cut by 3 bases and J by 9 bases, with 18 bases left in between.

This chain connects TRBV5-8 to TRBJ2-7; D may correspond to TRBD1 or TRBD2 (5 bases each). V shed 3 bases and J shed 4 bases, with 11 bases lying between them. CDR1 SGHTS and CDR2 YDEGEE come from the germline V gene. The CDR3 runs 13 residues. This CDR3 reads CASSSRGVYEQYF. DNA of the CDR3: TGTGCCAGCAGCTCCCGGGGCGTGTACGAGCAGTACTTC.

To note about this clone: Different DNA sequences within this sample yield the same CDR3. V is TRBV18 and J is TRBJ2-3; D ambiguous. Germline values: CDR1 KGHSH, CDR2 LQKENI. V gave up 0 bases and J gave up 3 bases, with 4 bases separating them. This CDR3 contains 13 residues. The CDR3 region is CASSPPGTDTQYF. CDR3 in DNA: TGTGCCAGCTCACCACCGGGAACAGATACGCAGTATTTT.

This chain joins TRBV10-3 and TRBJ1-3; 10 nucleotides match TRBD1. Germline values: CDR1 ENHRY, CDR2 SYGVKD. The CDR3 is 15 amino acids. The ends lost 9 bases at V and 3 bases at J; junction bases unmatched: 8. CDR3 sequence: CAIGRQGANGNTIYF. The CDR3 region has the DNA TGTGCCATTGGGAGACAGGGGGCGAATGGAAACACCATATATTTT.

V usage is TRBV11-3 and J usage is TRBJ2-2; D not certain. V gave up 5 bases and J gave up 5 bases, with 6 bases separating them. CDR3 size: 12 residues. Germline V gene lookup returns CDR1 SGHNT and CDR2 YENEEA. The CDR3 DNA reads TGTGCCAGCAGCGTATGGACCGGGGAGCTGTTTTTT. Amino acid sequence: CASSVWTGELFF.

The chain joins TRBV6-1 to TRBJ2-6; D unresolved. The ends were cut back, 6 bases at V and 1 base at J, with 7 bases in the middle. This CDR3 region has 14 residues. Germline lookup yields CDR1 MNHNS and CDR2 SASEGT. The CDR3 nucleotides are TGTGCCAGCAGGAAGACGTCTGGGGCCAACGTCCTGACTTTC. This sequence encodes CASRKTSGANVLTF.

This chain uses TRBV5-4 with TRBJ1-1; D is ambiguous. The germline gives CDR1 SGHNT, CDR2 YYREEE (reference sequence). The CDR3 has 13 residues. Trimming left V 3 bases short and J 2 bases short, with 8 bases between. The CDR3: CASSWAVNTEAFF. The CDR3 nucleotides read TGTGCCAGCAGCTGGGCGGTAAACACTGAAGCTTTCTTT.

Only one count was recorded for this clone. This rearrangement joins TRBV11-2 to TRBJ2-7; D unclear. The germline V gene has CDR1 SGHAT and CDR2 FQNNGV. V dropped 0 bases and J dropped 10 bases, with 13 bases sitting between them. This CDR3 contains 13 residues. The CDR3 DNA reads TGTGCCAGCAGCTTAGATACGGTTACCGCCCAGTACTTC. Translated, it gives CASSLDTVTAQYF. Combining the CDR3 with reference TRBV11-2 and TRBJ2-7 gives the whole variable domain EAGVAQSPRYKIIEKRQSVAFWCNPISGHATLYWYQQILGQGPKLLIQFQNNGVVDDSQLPKDRFSAERLKGVDSTLKIQPAKLEDSAVYLCASSLDTVTAQYFGPGTRLTVT.

The chain joins TRBV5-1 to TRBJ2-4; TRBD2 matches 8 bases. CDR1 and CDR2 from the germline V gene are SGHRS and YFSETQ. V was pared by 4 bases and J by 2 bases, with 14 bases of the junction left unmatched. The CDR3 has 18 amino acids. CDR3 sequence (DNA): TGCGCCAGCAGCCCACCACCGGGACTAGAAGGTTCCAAAAACATTCAGTACTTC. Translation: CASSPPPGLEGSKNIQYF.